The 18 T cell receptor beta chains in this list originate from one sample, sequenced in a study of Graves' ophthalmopathy and Graves' hyperthyroidism. Transcripts of RNA were the source for amplifying TCR beta CDR3 regions. HTBI-primed RT-PCR formed the first round, and a multiplex PCR formed the second. Using its own MiXCR run on the multiplex PCR reads, TCRdb lists one record per CDR3 protein. This table has 300,000 to 400,000 distinct CDR3 sequences, roughly 16% appearing once. The material sequenced was peripheral blood. These receptors all come from an adult man with Graves' ophthalmopathy.

The chain has TRBV29-1 and TRBJ2-2; a weak D match, TRBD1 (5 bases). The germline V and J ends were trimmed by 5 bases and 0 bases, with 13 bases remaining between them. Per germline, CDR1 SQVTM and CDR2 ANQGSEA. CDR3 length: 15 residues. DNA for the CDR3: TGCAGCGTTTTCCTGTCACAGGCGAACACCGGGGAGCTGTTTTTT. This sequence encodes CSVFLSQANTGELFF.

This clonotype was counted between two and nine times. V usage is TRBV7-8 and J usage is TRBJ2-5; 15 bases fit TRBD2. This CDR3 is 17 amino acids long. Per the germline V gene, CDR1 is SGHVS and CDR2 is FQNEAQ. Germline trimming cut 0 bases from V and 10 bases from J; bases unmatched to any gene: 9. Written as DNA, the CDR3 is TGTGCCAGCAGCTTAGCGCCCGGACTAGCGGGAGGGGGGGGCCAGTACTTC. Protein sequence: CASSLAPGLAGGGGQYF.

The gene calls are TRBV7-6 and TRBJ2-5; tentative D call: TRBD2 (6 bases). Germline V gene data show CDR1 as SGHVS and CDR2 as FNYEAQ. Trimming left V 4 bases short and J 2 bases short, with 14 bases between. The length of the CDR3 is 15 residues. The CDR3 is CASSSSLGGQETQYF. The CDR3 DNA is TGTGCCAGCAGCTCCTCCCTGGGGGGACAAGAGACCCAGTACTTC.

The chain carries TRBV18 and TRBJ2-7; D might be TRBD2 (5 bases). The CDR3 covers 15 residues. Germline CDR1 KGHSH, CDR2 LQKENI. V was cut by 0 bases and J by 0 bases, with 9 bases left in between. Here the CDR3 DNA reads TGTGCCAGCTCACCACCCCGAGGGAGCTCCTACGAGCAGTACTTC. It is translated as CASSPPRGSSYEQYF.

This chain uses TRBV7-9 with TRBJ1-1; no clear D. The CDR3 loop spans 15 amino acids. Germline V CDR1 and CDR2: SEHNR, FQNEAQ (reference sequence). V gave up 1 base and J gave up 5 bases, with 14 bases separating them. CDR3 in DNA: TGTGCCAGCAGCTTAGTGAGCTCCTCGGTGACTGAAGCTTTCTTT. It is translated as CASSLVSSSVTEAFF.

This clonotype was seen many times. The chain is built from TRBV12-3 or TRBV12-4 and TRBJ1-1; D call uncertain. The CDR3 consists of 12 residues. V lost 6 bases to trimming and J lost 7 bases, with 12 bases between them. CDR3 bases: TGTGCCAGCAGCCCCTATTCGGGTGAAGCTTTCTTT. The encoded protein is CASSPYSGEAFF.

At least ten counts were recorded for this clonotype. In nucleotides, the CDR3 is TGTGCCAGCAGCCCCTACTTGAACACCGGGGAGCTGTTTTTT. It yields the protein CASSPYLNTGELFF. The V gene is TRBV11-1, the J gene TRBJ2-2; D unresolved. V lost 5 bases and J 1 base, leaving 8 bases between the germline ends. Germline lookup yields CDR1 SGHAT and CDR2 FQDESV (reference sequence). The CDR3 has 14 amino acids. The variable domain in full, with the rest retrieved from reference TRBV11-1 and TRBJ2-2, is EAEVAQSPRYKITEKSQAVAFWCDPISGHATLYWYRQILGQGPELLVQFQDESVVDDSQLPKDRFSAERLKGVDSTLKIQPAELGDSAMYLCASSPYLNTGELFFGEGSRLTVL.

This clonotype came up many times. This chain joins TRBV6-5 and TRBJ2-3; D is possibly TRBD1 or TRBD2 (5 bases each). CDR1 is MNHEY and CDR2 is SVGAGI in the germline V gene. The V gene lost 2 bases and the J gene lost 1 base, with 10 bases spanning the gap. This CDR3 spans 15 amino acids. The CDR3 nucleotides are TGTGCCAGCAGTTACGGGGGTGGGCGCACAGATACGCAGTATTTT. As protein: CASSYGGGRTDTQYF.

This clonotype occurred many times. V gene TRBV27 combines with J gene TRBJ2-7, with unresolved D. The V end lost 5 bases, the J end lost 6 bases, and 8 bases lay between the germline ends. Germline loops: CDR1 MNHEY, CDR2 SMNVEV (reference sequence). The CDR3 is 11 amino acids. Written as DNA, the CDR3 is TGTGCCAGCAGTCTCACCTGCGAGCAGTACTTC. It encodes CASSLTCEQYF.

This clonotype showed up many times. The rearrangement links TRBV20-1 to TRBJ2-4, with 13 bases that match TRBD2. The CDR3 covers 17 residues. Germline CDR1 is DFQATT and CDR2 is SNEGSKA (reference sequence). Losses at the gene ends were 0 bases for V and 2 bases for J; bases not matched to a gene: 4. CDR3 region: CSARDGGLAGTKNIQYF. CDR3 nucleotides: TGCAGTGCTAGAGACGGGGGACTAGCGGGAACCAAAAACATTCAGTACTTC.

This clonotype was counted at least ten times. The chain couples TRBV30 to TRBJ1-2; the D is unclear. Germline CDR1 is GTSNPN and CDR2 is SVGIG (reference sequence). V lost 6 bases and J 2 bases, leaving 22 bases between the germline ends. The CDR3 has 16 residues. CDR3 sequence (DNA): TGTGCCTGCCACTCGGGAGGGCAGCCGACGAACTATGGCTACACCTTC. Translated: CACHSGGQPTNYGYTF.

This clonotype was seen many times. The chain has TRBV7-8 and TRBJ2-5; D is unclear. In germline, CDR1 is SGHVS, CDR2 FQNEAQ. The CDR3 runs to 14 residues. V was pared by 1 base and J by 4 bases, with 10 bases between. The CDR3 bases are TGTGCCAGCAGCTTAGTGCCCTGGGGAGAGACCCAGTACTTC. Translating gives CASSLVPWGETQYF. The entire variable domain, with the rest obtained from reference TRBV7-8 and TRBJ2-5, is as follows: GAGVSQSPRYKVAKRGQDVALRCDPISGHVSLFWYQQALGQGPEFLTYFQNEAQLDKSGLPSDRFFAERPEGSVSTLKIQRTQQEDSAVYLCASSLVPWGETQYFGPGTRLLVL.

Many counts were recorded for this clonotype. This chain connects TRBV20-1 to TRBJ1-1, with D possibly matching TRBD1 (5 bases). The CDR3 extends over 12 amino acids. Trimming stripped 5 bases from V and 1 base from J, with 8 bases between. CDR1 is DFQATT, CDR2 SNEGSKA, per germline (reference sequence). CDR3 loop: CSAGHQNTEAFF. The CDR3 DNA reads as TGCAGTGCTGGACACCAGAACACTGAAGCTTTCTTT.

Ten or more counts support this clonotype. V and J are TRBV9 and TRBJ1-2, with 11 bases identical to TRBD1. Trimming cost V 5 bases and J 6 bases; bases outside gene matches: 15. The CDR3 covers 17 residues. Germline CDR1 and CDR2: SGDLS and YYNGEE. This CDR3 reads CASSALGTGGTWDGYTF. CDR3 nucleotide sequence: TGTGCCAGCAGTGCCCTGGGGACAGGGGGGACTTGGGATGGCTACACCTTC. Variable domain in full (rest from reference TRBV9 and TRBJ1-2): DSGVTQTPKHLITATGQRVTLRCSPRSGDLSVYWYQQSLDQGLQFLIQYYNGEERAKGNILERFSAQQFPDLHSELNLSSLELGDSALYFCASSALGTGGTWDGYTFGSGTRLTVV.

This clonotype was counted ten times or more. The genes are TRBV6-1 and TRBJ2-2; D unresolved. The germline gives CDR1 MNHNS, CDR2 SASEGT. The CDR3 contains 14 residues. The V gene lost 2 bases and the J gene lost 2 bases, with 6 bases spanning the gap. CDR3 region: CASSEQPNTGELFF. The CDR3 DNA reads as TGTGCCAGCAGTGAACAACCCAACACCGGGGAGCTGTTTTTT.

This clonotype has ten or more counts. This chain connects TRBV12-3 or TRBV12-4 to TRBJ2-7; D is possibly TRBD1 or TRBD2 (5 bases each). V was pared by 3 bases and J by 7 bases, with 16 bases between. This CDR3 is 14 amino acids long. The DNA of the CDR3 is TGTGCCAGCAGTTTTTATGCAGGGACGAGGGAGCAGTACTTC. It translates to CASSFYAGTREQYF.

At least ten counts were recorded for this clonotype. A read error may explain this, as a much larger clone is one base away. The chain uses TRBV30 and TRBJ1-1, with D unclear. V lost 3 bases and J lost 3, with 5 bases in between. Germline V gene data show CDR1 as GTSNPN and CDR2 as SVGIG (reference sequence). There are 11 residues in the CDR3. The CDR3 sequence: CAWRLDTEAFF. CDR3 bases: TGTGCCTGGAGGTTAGACACTGAAGCTTTCTTT.

This clonotype came up many times. This chain links TRBV28 with TRBJ1-5; D remains ambiguous. Trimming shortened V by 4 bases and J by 1 base, and 11 bases separated the two germline ends. The CDR3 loop spans 15 amino acids. The germline CDR1 and CDR2 sequences are MDHEN and SYDVKM. The CDR3 DNA follows: TGTGCCAGCAGTTCCACGGACGCCAGCAATCAGCCCCAGCATTTT. Protein sequence: CASSSTDASNQPQHF.